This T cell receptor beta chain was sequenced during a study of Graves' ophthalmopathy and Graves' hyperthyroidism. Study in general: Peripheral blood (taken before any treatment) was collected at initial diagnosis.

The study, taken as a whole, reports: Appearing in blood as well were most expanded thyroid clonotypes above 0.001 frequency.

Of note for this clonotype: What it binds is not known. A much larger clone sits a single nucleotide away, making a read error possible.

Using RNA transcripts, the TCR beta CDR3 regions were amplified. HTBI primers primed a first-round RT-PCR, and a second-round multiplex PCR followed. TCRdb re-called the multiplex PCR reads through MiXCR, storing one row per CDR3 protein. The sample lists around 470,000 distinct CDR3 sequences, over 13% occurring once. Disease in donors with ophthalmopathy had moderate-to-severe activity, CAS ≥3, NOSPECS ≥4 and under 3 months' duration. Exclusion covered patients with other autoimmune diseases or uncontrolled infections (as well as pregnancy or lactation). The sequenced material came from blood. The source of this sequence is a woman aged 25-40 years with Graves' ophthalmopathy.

The CDR3, as DNA: TGTGCCATCAGGACTGGGACAGGGGTGACCGGGGAGCTGTTTTTT. As protein: CAIRTGTGVTGELFF. This chain connects TRBV28 to TRBJ2-2; 10 bases are shared with TRBD1. Germline V CDR1 and CDR2: MDHEN, SYDVKM. With 10 bases clipped from V and 5 bases from J, the junction kept 10 bases outside the gene matches. This CDR3 is 15 amino acids long.